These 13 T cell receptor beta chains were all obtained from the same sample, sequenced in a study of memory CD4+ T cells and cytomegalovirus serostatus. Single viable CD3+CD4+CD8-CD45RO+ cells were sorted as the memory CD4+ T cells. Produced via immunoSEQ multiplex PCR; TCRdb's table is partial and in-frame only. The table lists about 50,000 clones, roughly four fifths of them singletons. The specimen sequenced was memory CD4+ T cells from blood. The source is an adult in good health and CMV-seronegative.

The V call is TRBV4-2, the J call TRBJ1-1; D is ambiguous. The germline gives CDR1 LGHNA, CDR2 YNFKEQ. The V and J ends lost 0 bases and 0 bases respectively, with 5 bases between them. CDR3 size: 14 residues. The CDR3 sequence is CASSQEGLNTEAFF. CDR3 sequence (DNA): TGTGCCAGCAGCCAAGAGGGTCTGAACACTGAAGCTTTCTTT.

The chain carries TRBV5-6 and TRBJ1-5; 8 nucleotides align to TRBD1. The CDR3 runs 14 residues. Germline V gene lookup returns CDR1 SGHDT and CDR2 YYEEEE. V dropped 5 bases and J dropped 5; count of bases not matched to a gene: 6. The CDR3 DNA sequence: TGTGCCAGCAGTCCGACAGGGGAGGATCAGCCCCAGCATTTT. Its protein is CASSPTGEDQPQHF. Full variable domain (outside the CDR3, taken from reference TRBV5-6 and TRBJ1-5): DAGVTQSPTHLIKTRGQQVTLRCSPKSGHDTVSWYQQALGQGPQFIFQYYEEEERQRGNFPDRFSGHQFPNYSSELNVNALLLGDSALYLCASSPTGEDQPQHFGDGTRLSIL.

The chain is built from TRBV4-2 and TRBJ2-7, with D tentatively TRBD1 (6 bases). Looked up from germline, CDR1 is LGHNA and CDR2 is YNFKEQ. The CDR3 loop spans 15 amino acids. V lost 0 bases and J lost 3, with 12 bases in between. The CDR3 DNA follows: TGTGCCAGCAGCCAAGAGGCCAAAGGGGGCTACGAGCAGTACTTC. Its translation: CASSQEAKGGYEQYF.

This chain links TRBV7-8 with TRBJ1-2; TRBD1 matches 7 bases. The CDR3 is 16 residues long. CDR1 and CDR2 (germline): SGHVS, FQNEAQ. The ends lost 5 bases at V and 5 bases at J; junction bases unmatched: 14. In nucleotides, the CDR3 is TGTGCCAGCAGCCACCTTGCTCGGGACAGCGTTTATGGCTACACCTTC. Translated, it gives CASSHLARDSVYGYTF.

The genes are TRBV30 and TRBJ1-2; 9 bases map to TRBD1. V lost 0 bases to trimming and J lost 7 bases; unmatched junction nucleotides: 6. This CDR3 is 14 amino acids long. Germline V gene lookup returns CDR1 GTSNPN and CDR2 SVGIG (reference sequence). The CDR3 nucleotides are TGTGCCTGGAGTGTGAGGGGACAGGGATCTGGCTACACCTTC. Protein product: CAWSVRGQGSGYTF.

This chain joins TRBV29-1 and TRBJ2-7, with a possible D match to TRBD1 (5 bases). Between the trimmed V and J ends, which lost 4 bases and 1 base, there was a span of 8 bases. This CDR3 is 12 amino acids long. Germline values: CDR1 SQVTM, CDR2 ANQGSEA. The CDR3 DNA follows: TGCAGCGTTGGGCCAGGGTCCTACGAGCAGTACTTC. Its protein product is CSVGPGSYEQYF.

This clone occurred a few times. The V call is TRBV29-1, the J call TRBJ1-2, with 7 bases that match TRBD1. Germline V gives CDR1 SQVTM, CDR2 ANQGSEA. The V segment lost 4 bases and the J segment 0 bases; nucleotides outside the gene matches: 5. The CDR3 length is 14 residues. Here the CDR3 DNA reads TGCAGCGTTGGACAGGGTATAGCTAACTATGGCTACACCTTC. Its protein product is CSVGQGIANYGYTF. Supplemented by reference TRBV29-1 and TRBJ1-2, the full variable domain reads SAVISQKPSRDICQRGTSLTIQCQVDSQVTMMFWYRQQPGQSLTLIATANQGSEATYESGFVIDKFPISRPNLTFSTLTVSNMSPEDSSIYLCSVGQGIANYGYTFGSGTRLTVV.

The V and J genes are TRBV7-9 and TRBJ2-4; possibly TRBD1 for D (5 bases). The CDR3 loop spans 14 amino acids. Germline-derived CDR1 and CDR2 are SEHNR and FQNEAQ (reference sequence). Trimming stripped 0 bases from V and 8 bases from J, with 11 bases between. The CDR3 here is CASSLAGEVDIQYF. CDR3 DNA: TGTGCCAGCAGCTTAGCAGGGGAAGTCGACATTCAGTACTTC.

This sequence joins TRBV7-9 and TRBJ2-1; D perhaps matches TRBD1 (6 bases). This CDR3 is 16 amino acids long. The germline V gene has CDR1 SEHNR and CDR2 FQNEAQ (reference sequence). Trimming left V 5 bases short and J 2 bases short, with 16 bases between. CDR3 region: CASSVKGQFTYNEQFF. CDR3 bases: TGTGCCAGCAGCGTAAAAGGACAGTTTACCTACAATGAGCAGTTCTTC. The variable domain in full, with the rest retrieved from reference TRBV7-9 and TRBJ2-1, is DTGVSQNPRHKITKRGQNVTFRCDPISEHNRLYWYRQTLGQGPEFLTYFQNEAQLEKSRLLSDRFSAERPKGSFSTLEIQRTEQGDSAMYLCASSVKGQFTYNEQFFGPGTRLTVL.

The CDR3, as DNA: TGTGCCAGCAGCCAAGCTGGGGGGCGTGAAGTGCCCCTCCACTTT. Residues: CASSQAGGREVPLHF. This chain links TRBV4-2 with TRBJ1-6; the D gene is possibly TRBD1 (6 bases). Trimming left V 1 base short and J 13 bases short, with 17 bases between. The CDR3 is 15 amino acids. Germline lookup yields CDR1 LGHNA and CDR2 YNFKEQ.

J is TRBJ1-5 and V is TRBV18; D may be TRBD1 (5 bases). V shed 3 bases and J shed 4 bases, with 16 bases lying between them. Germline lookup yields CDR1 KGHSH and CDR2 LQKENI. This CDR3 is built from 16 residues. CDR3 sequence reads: CASSPGRDLGNQPQHF. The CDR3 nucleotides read TGTGCCAGCTCACCGGGCCGGGACCTAGGGAATCAGCCCCAGCATTTT.

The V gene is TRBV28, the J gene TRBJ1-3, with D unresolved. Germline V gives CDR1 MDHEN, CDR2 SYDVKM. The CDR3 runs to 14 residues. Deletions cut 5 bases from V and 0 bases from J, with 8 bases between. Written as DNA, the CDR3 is TGTGCCAGCAGTCCCCCTAACTCTGGAAACACCATATATTTT. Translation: CASSPPNSGNTIYF.

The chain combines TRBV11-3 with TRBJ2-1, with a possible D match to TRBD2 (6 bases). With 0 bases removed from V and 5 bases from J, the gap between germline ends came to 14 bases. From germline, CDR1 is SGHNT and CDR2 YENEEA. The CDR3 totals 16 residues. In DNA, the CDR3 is TGTGCCAGCAGCTTAGATTGGGGAGGATTGCACAATGAGCAGTTCTTC. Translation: CASSLDWGGLHNEQFF.